This TCR beta chain was documented in a study of T cells in Graves' hyperthyroidism and ophthalmopathy. The CDR3 contains 14 residues. The germline V gene has CDR1 SNHLY and CDR2 FYNNEI. Study-wide findings and caveats: For ophthalmopathy, model prediction preceded onset by a median about six months. Patients with ophthalmopathy were separated from those with stable hyperthyroidism by a 13 V-J model.

RNA transcripts were the template for amplifying TCR beta CDR3 regions. HTBI primers drove first-round RT-PCR of the TCR CDR3. TCRdb ran MiXCR on the multiplex PCR reads and lists one entry per CDR3 protein. The sample gives under 250,000 distinct CDR3 sequences, roughly 18% of which show up once; approximately 46% is in the top ten. Concerning this clonotype: The antigen is undetermined. At one end, the junction sequence differs from germline, possibly due to a read error.

Subjects aged 18 to 65 presented with newly diagnosed hyperthyroidism of less than 2 months' duration. This clonotype was obtained from a man in his fifties or sixties with Graves' hyperthyroidism. The sample comprised blood. The chain links TRBV2 to TRBJ2-5; D perhaps matches TRBD1 (6 bases). In nucleotides, the CDR3 is TGTGCCAACAGTGTAGGGACATCACAAGAGACCCAGTACTTC. It is translated as CANSVGTSQETQYF.